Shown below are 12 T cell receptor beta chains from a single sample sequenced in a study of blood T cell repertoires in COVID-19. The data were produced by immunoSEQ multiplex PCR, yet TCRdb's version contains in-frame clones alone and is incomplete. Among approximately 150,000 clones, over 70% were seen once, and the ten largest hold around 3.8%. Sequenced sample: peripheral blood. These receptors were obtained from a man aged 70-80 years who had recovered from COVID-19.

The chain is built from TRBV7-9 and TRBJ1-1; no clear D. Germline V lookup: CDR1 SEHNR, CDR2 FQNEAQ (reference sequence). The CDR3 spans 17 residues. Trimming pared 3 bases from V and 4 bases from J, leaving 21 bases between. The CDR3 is CASSFQKGPEAITEAFF. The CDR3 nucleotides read TGTGCCAGCAGCTTTCAGAAAGGCCCCGAGGCGATCACTGAAGCTTTCTTT.

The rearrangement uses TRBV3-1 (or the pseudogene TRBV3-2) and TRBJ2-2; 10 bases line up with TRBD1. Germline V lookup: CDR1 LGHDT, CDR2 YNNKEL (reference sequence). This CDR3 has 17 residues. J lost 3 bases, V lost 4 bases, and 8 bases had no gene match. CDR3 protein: CASSPDGGQGYTGELFF. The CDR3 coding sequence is TGTGCCAGCAGCCCGGATGGGGGACAGGGGTACACCGGGGAGCTGTTTTTT.

CDR3 region: CASSQTSGRGNEQFF. The CDR3 coding sequence is TGTGCCAGCAGCCAGACTAGCGGGAGAGGAAATGAGCAGTTCTTC. The chain is built from TRBV6-4 and TRBJ2-1; 12 bases are shared with TRBD2. This CDR3 spans 15 amino acids. The ends lost 6 bases at V and 7 bases at J; junction bases unmatched: 7. The germline V gene has CDR1 MRHNA and CDR2 SNTAGT.

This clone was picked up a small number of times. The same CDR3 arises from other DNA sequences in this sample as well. The CDR3 DNA reads as TGTGCCAGCAGCCTCCGACAGGACACTGAAGCTTTCTTT. This sequence encodes CASSLRQDTEAFF. The gene calls are TRBV7-9 and TRBJ1-1; tentative D call: TRBD1 (6 bases). The CDR3 is 13 amino acids. The V end was cut by 5 bases, the J end by 3 bases, with 10 bases between. CDR1 is SEHNR and CDR2 is FQNEAQ in the germline V gene (reference sequence).

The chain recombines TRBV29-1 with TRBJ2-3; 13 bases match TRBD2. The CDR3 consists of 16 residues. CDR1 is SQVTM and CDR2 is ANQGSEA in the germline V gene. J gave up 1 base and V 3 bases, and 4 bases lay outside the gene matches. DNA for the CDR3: TGCAGCGTTGATCAGGGGACTAGCGGGGGCACAGATACGCAGTATTTT. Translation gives CSVDQGTSGGTDTQYF.

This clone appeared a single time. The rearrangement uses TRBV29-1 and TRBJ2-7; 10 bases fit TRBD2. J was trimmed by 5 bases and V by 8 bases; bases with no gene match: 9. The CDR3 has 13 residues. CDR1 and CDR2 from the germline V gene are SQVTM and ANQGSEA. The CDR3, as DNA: TGCAGCATAACCGGGACTAGCGTTAACGAGCAGTACTTC. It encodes CSITGTSVNEQYF.

Written as DNA, the CDR3 is TGTGCCAGCAGCTTGCCGGGACAGAAGTACGAGCAGTACTTC. Protein product: CASSLPGQKYEQYF. This sequence joins TRBV5-6 and TRBJ2-7, with 7 bases fitting TRBD1. With 1 base clipped from V and 4 bases from J, the junction kept 5 bases outside the gene matches. The CDR3 sequence is 14 residues long. The germline V gene encodes CDR1 SGHDT and CDR2 YYEEEE.

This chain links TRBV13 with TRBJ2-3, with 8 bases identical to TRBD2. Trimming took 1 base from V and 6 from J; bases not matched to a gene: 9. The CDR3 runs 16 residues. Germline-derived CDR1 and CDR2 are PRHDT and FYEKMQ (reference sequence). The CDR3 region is CASSLAGGPFADTQYF. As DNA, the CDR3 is TGTGCCAGCAGCTTAGCGGGAGGGCCTTTCGCGGATACGCAGTATTTT. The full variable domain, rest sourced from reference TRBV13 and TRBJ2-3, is AAGVIQSPRHLIKEKRETATLKCYPIPRHDTVYWYQQGPGQDPQFLISFYEKMQSDKGSIPDRFSAQQFSDYHSELNMSSLELGDSALYFCASSLAGGPFADTQYFGPGTRLTVL.

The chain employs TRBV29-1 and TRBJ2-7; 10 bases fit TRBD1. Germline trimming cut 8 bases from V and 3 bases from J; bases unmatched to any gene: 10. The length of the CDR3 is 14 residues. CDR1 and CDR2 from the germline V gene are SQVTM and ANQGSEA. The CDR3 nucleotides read TGCAGCATAAAGCCGGGACAGGGGAACTACGAGCAGTACTTC. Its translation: CSIKPGQGNYEQYF.

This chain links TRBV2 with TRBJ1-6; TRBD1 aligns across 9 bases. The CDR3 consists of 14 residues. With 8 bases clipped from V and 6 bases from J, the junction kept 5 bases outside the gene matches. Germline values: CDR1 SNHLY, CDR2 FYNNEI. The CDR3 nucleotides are TGTGCCAGCCGTCCGGACAGGGGTAATTCACCCCTCCACTTT. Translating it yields CASRPDRGNSPLHF.

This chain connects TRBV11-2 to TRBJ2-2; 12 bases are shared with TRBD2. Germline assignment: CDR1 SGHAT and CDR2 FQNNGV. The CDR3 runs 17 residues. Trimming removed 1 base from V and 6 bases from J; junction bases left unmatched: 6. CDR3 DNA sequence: TGTGCCAGCAGCTTAGGCAGGACTAGCGGGATGGCCGGGGAGCTGTTTTTT. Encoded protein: CASSLGRTSGMAGELFF.

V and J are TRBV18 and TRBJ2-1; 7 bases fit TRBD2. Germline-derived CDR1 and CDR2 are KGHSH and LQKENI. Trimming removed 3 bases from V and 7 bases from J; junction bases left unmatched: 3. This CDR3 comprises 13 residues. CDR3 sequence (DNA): TGTGCCAGCTCACCGGGAGGGGCAAATGAGCAGTTCTTC. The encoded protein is CASSPGGANEQFF.